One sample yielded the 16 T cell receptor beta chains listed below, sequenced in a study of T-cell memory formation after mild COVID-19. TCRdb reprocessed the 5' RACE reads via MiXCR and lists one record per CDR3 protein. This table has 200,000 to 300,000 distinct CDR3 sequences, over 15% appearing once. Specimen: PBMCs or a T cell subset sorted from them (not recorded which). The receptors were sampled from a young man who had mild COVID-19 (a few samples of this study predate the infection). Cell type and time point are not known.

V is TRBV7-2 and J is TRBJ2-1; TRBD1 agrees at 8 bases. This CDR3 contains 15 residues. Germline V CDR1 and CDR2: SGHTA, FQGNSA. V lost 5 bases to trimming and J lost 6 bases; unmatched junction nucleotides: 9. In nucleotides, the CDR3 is TGTGCCAGCAGCCCCACGGCCGGACAGGGCAATGAGCAGTTCTTC. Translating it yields CASSPTAGQGNEQFF.

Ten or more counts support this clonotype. The CDR3 DNA sequence: TGTGCCAGCAGTCGGGGACAAGACGTCTCCTACGAGCAGTACTTC. This gives the protein CASSRGQDVSYEQYF. The chain combines TRBV12-3 or TRBV12-4 with TRBJ2-7; D possibly corresponds to TRBD1 (6 bases). The germline V and J ends were trimmed by 5 bases and 0 bases, with 14 bases remaining between them. The CDR3 covers 15 residues.

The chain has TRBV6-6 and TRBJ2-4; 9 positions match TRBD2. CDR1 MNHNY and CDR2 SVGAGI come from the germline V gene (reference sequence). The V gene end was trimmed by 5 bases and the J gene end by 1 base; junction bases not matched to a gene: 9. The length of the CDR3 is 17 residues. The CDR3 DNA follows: TGTGCCAGCAGTAGATTTGGCGGGGGGGAGGCCAAAAACATTCAGTACTTC. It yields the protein CASSRFGGGEAKNIQYF.

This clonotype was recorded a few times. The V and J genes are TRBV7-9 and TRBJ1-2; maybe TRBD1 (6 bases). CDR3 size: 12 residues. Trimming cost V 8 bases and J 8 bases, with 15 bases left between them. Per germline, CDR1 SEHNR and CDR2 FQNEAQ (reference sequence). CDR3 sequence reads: CASGHRGLGYTF. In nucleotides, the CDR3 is TGTGCCAGCGGCCATAGGGGGTTAGGCTACACCTTC.

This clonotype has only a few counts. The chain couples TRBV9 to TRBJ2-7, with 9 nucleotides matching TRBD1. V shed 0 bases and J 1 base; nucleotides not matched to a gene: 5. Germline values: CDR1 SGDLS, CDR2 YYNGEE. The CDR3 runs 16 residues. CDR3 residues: CASSVGGTGYSYEQYV. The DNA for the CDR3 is TGTGCCAGCAGCGTAGGAGGGACAGGGTATTCCTACGAGCAGTACGTC.

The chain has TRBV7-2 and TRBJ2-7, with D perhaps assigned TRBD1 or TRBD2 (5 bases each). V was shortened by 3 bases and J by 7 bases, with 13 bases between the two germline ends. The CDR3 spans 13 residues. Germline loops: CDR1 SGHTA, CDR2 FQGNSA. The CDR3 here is CASSFEGRPEQYF. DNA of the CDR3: TGTGCCAGCAGCTTTGAGGGGCGTCCGGAGCAGTACTTC. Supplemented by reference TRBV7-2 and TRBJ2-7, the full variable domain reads GAGVSQSPSNKVTEKGKDVELRCDPISGHTALYWYRQSLGQGLEFLIYFQGNSAPDKSGLPSDRFSAERTGGSVSTLTIQRTQQEDSAVYLCASSFEGRPEQYFGPGTRLTVT.

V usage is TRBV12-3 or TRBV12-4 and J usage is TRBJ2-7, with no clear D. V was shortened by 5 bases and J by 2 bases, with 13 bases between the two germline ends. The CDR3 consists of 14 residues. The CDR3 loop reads CASSPSNGAYEQYV. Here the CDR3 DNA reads TGTGCCAGCAGTCCCAGCAACGGCGCCTACGAGCAGTACGTC.

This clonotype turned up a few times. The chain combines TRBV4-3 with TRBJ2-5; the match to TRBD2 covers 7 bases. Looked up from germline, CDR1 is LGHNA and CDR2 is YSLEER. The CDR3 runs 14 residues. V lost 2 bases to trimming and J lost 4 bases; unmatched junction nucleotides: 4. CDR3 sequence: CASSQFIAGETQYF. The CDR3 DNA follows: TGCGCCAGCAGCCAATTTATAGCGGGAGAGACCCAGTACTTC.

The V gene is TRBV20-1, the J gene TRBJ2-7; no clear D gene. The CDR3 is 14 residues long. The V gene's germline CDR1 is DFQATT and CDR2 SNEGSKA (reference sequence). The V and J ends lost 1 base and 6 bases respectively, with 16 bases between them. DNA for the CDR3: TGCAGTGCTAGAGTAGGCAGCTCCGTGGCCGAGCAGTACGTC. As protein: CSARVGSSVAEQYV.

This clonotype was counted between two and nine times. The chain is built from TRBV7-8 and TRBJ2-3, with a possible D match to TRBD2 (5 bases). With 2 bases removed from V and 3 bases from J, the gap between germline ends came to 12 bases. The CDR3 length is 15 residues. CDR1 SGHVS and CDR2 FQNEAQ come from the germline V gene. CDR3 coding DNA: TGTGCCAGCAGCTTAAGGTCGGTAGCGACAGATACGCAGTATTTT. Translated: CASSLRSVATDTQYF.

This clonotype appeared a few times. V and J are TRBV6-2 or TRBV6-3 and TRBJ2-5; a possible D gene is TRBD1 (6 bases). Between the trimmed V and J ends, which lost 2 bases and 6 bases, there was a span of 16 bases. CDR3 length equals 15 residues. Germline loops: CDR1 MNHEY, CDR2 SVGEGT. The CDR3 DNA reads TGTGCCAGCAGTTACATTCACACAGGGAAGAAGACCCAGTACTTC. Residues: CASSYIHTGKKTQYF.

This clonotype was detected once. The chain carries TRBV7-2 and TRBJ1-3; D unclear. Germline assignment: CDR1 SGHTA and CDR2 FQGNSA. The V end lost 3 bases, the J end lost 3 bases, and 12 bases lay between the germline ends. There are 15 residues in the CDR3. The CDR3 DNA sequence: TGTGCCAGCAGCTTCGACGGCGCTCGTGGAAACACCATATATTTT. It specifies CASSFDGARGNTIYF.

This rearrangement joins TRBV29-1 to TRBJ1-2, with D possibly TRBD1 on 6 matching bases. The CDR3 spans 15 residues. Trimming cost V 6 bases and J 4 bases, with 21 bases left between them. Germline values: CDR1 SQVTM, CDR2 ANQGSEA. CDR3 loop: CSVIFAGGLTYGYTF. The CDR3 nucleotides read TGCAGCGTGATCTTCGCCGGGGGGCTTACCTATGGCTACACCTTC. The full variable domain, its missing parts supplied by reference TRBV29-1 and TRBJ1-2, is SAVISQKPSRDICQRGTSLTIQCQVDSQVTMMFWYRQQPGQSLTLIATANQGSEATYESGFVIDKFPISRPNLTFSTLTVSNMSPEDSSIYLCSVIFAGGLTYGYTFGSGTRLTVV.

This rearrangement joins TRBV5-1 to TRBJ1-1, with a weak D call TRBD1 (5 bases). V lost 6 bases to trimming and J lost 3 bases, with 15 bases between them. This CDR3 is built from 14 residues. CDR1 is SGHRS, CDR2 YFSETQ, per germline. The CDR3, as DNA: TGCGCCAGCAACGATCAGGGAGGGCACACTGAAGCTTTCTTT. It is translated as CASNDQGGHTEAFF.

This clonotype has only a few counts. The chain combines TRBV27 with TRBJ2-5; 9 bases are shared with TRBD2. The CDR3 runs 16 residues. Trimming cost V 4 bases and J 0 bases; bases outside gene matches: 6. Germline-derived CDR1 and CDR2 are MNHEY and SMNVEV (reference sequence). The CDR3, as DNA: TGTGCCAGCAGTTCCAGGGCTAGCGGGGACCAAGAGACCCAGTACTTC. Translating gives CASSSRASGDQETQYF.

The CDR3 region has the DNA TGCGCCAGCAGTACGCTAGCGACGAGCACAGATACGCAGTATTTT. This translates into CASSTLATSTDTQYF. The chain links TRBV5-1 to TRBJ2-3, with D maybe TRBD2 (6 bases). This CDR3 is built from 15 residues. Looked up from germline, CDR1 is SGHRS and CDR2 is YFSETQ. V was cut by 5 bases and J by 0 bases, with 13 bases left in between.